A single sample is the source of the 14 T cell receptor beta chains below, sequenced in a study of blood T cells in healthy people across ages. The second PCR ran roughly 7 to 11 cycles with a sample-barcoded 5' primer and J-beta primers. TCRdb redid the calling of the 5' RACE reads with MiXCR, one entry per CDR3 protein. In the table there are 700,000 to 900,000 distinct CDR3 sequences, 20% to 30% of which are singletons. The sample was also linked to a second study, of T cells of mothers and their children.

The sample was blood. Every receptor here comes from a boy between 10 and 17 years old in good health.

In this sample, this clonotype turned up a few times. The V call is TRBV6-2 or TRBV6-3, the J call TRBJ2-1; no reliable D call. V lost 5 bases and J 3 bases, leaving 20 bases between the germline ends. The CDR3 extends over 17 amino acids. Germline CDR1 is MNHEY and CDR2 is SVGEGT. CDR3 in DNA: TGTGCCAGCAGTCCTAGTAAAACGGCTCCTAACTACAATGAGCAGTTCTTC. It specifies CASSPSKTAPNYNEQFF.

This clonotype turned up a few times. J is TRBJ2-2 and V is TRBV12-3 or TRBV12-4; maybe TRBD2 (5 bases). CDR3 length equals 15 residues. Trimming removed 9 bases at V and 2 bases at J, with 16 bases between. The CDR3 DNA is TGTGCCAGTATCGGAGGCAGAACTAACACCGGGGAGCTGTTTTTT. Amino acids: CASIGGRTNTGELFF.

This clonotype was counted at least ten times. CDR3 DNA sequence: TGTGCCAGCAGCCCCGACAGCCAAGAGACCCAGTACTTC. This codes for CASSPDSQETQYF. The V and J genes are TRBV7-9 and TRBJ2-5, with a possible D match to TRBD1 (5 bases). CDR3 length equals 13 residues. V was clipped by 5 bases and J by 1 base, with 8 bases between them. The germline V gene has CDR1 SEHNR and CDR2 FQNEAQ (reference sequence). Supplemented by reference TRBV7-9 and TRBJ2-5, the full variable domain reads DTGVSQNPRHKITKRGQNVTFRCDPISEHNRLYWYRQTLGQGPEFLTYFQNEAQLEKSRLLSDRFSAERPKGSFSTLEIQRTEQGDSAMYLCASSPDSQETQYFGPGTRLLVL.

This clonotype occurred many times. A read error may account for a junction end that differs from germline. This sequence joins TRBV5-1 and TRBJ2-4; D may match TRBD1 or TRBD2 (5 bases each). The CDR3 length is 14 residues. CDR1 SGHRS and CDR2 YFSETQ come from the germline V gene. CDR3 amino acids: CASSLGGAKNIQYF. CDR3 coding DNA: TGTGCCAGCAGTCTTGGGGGAGCCAAAAACATTCAGTACTTC.

The V gene is TRBV20-1, the J gene TRBJ2-7, with 7 positions matching TRBD1. CDR3 length equals 14 residues. V was clipped by 8 bases and J by 6 bases; unmatched bases: 16. Per the germline V gene, CDR1 is DFQATT and CDR2 is SNEGSKA (reference sequence). The CDR3: CSTPTGQDLSEQYF. CDR3 sequence (DNA): TGCAGTACTCCGACAGGGCAAGACCTTAGCGAGCAGTACTTC.

This clonotype was detected many times. CDR3 coding DNA: TGTGCCAGCAGTATAGGTCTAGCGGGGGCCGGAGAGACCCAGTACTTC. Encoded protein: CASSIGLAGAGETQYF. This sequence joins TRBV2 and TRBJ2-5; 10 bases line up with TRBD2. The ends lost 5 bases at V and 4 bases at J; junction bases unmatched: 10. Germline-derived CDR1 and CDR2 are SNHLY and FYNNEI. This CDR3 is 16 amino acids long.

The CDR3 sequence is CASSYSRQGDTYGYTF. In DNA, the CDR3 is TGTGCCAGCAGTTACAGCCGACAGGGGGATACCTATGGCTACACCTTC. The chain is built from TRBV6-5 and TRBJ1-2; 9 bases fit TRBD1. Per the germline V gene, CDR1 is MNHEY and CDR2 is SVGAGI. The CDR3 is 16 residues long. The trim removed 2 bases at V and 4 bases at J, leaving 8 bases unmatched.

The chain is built from TRBV6-5 and TRBJ1-4, with D perhaps TRBD1 (5 bases). Germline lookup yields CDR1 MNHEY and CDR2 SVGAGI. The CDR3 contains 17 residues. The germline V and J ends were trimmed by 0 bases and 5 bases, with 16 bases remaining between them. CDR3 nucleotide sequence: TGTGCCAGCAGTTACTCGACGGTCTGGGGCCCGAATGAAAAACTGTTTTTT. It is translated as CASSYSTVWGPNEKLFF.

This clonotype was seen more than once but under ten times. The chain joins TRBV12-5 to TRBJ2-3, with D tentatively TRBD2 (7 bases). CDR3 length: 16 residues. Trimming shortened V by 1 base and J by 11 bases, and 22 bases separated the two germline ends. Per germline, CDR1 LGHNT and CDR2 FRNRAP. CDR3 region: CASGLGRGPLEGEQYF. The DNA for the CDR3 is TGTGCTAGTGGTTTGGGGCGGGGGCCCCTCGAGGGTGAGCAGTATTTT.

This clonotype appeared a few times. This rearrangement joins TRBV4-2 to TRBJ2-2; D unclear. Germline V lookup: CDR1 LGHNA, CDR2 YNFKEQ. The ends were cut back, 0 bases at V and 7 bases at J, with 12 bases in the middle. The CDR3 has 15 residues. The DNA for the CDR3 is TGTGCCAGCAGCCAAGAGATGCTTTATGGCGGGGAGCTGTTTTTT. It yields the protein CASSQEMLYGGELFF.

The chain has TRBV7-2 and TRBJ2-1; D tentatively reads TRBD1 or TRBD2 (5 bases each). This CDR3 has 11 residues. V shed 6 bases and J shed 16 bases, with 16 bases lying between them. CDR1 is SGHTA and CDR2 is FQGNSA in the germline V gene. Here the CDR3 DNA reads TGTGCCAGCAGTCATGGGACCCGTGAATTCTTC. Translated: CASSHGTREFF.

This CDR3 reads CASNPAGQSTDTQYF. In DNA, the CDR3 is TGTGCCAGTAACCCGGCGGGACAGAGCACAGATACGCAGTATTTT. This rearrangement joins TRBV7-2 to TRBJ2-3; D is possibly TRBD1 (7 bases). Trimming removed 9 bases at V and 0 bases at J, with 16 bases between. The CDR3 runs 15 residues. Per the germline V gene, CDR1 is SGHTA and CDR2 is FQGNSA.

This clonotype occurred a few times. V usage is TRBV6-5 and J usage is TRBJ2-1; 13 nucleotides line up with TRBD2. The J call is uncertain, as TRBJ2-7 better fits the DNA end. The CDR3 is made up of 15 amino acids. Germline V gene data show CDR1 as MNHEY and CDR2 as SVGAGI. CDR3 in DNA: TGTGCCAGCAGTAGAGGGGGGACTAGCGGGGAGAGGCAGTACTTC. Its translation is CASSRGGTSGERQYF.

CDR3: CASRPGGGGNGEQFF. CDR3 DNA sequence: TGTGCCAGCAGACCAGGCGGGGGGGGAAACGGAGAGCAGTTCTTC. The J gene is TRBJ2-1, the V gene TRBV11-3; TRBD2 aligns across 9 bases. The CDR3 spans 15 residues. Trimming at V came to 6 bases and at J to 10 bases, leaving 13 bases not matched to a gene. CDR1 is SGHNT and CDR2 is YENEEA in the germline V gene. The entire variable domain, with the rest obtained from reference TRBV11-3 and TRBJ2-1, is as follows: EAGVVQSPRYKIIEKKQPVAFWCNPISGHNTLYWYLQNLGQGPELLIRYENEEAVDDSQLPKDRFSAERLKGVDSTLKIQPAELGDSAVYLCASRPGGGGNGEQFFGPGTRLTVL.